The next 5 T cell receptor beta chains were all read from a single sample in a study of blood T cell repertoires in COVID-19. Using immunoSEQ multiplex PCR, the repertoire was profiled, and TCRdb retains in-frame clones only, with some absent. The repertoire includes about 200,000 clones, about 88% of them detected once, and 15% to 20% sits in the top ten. Material: peripheral blood. The receptors were sampled from a man in his forties or fifties with COVID-19, enrolled during active disease.

The chain employs TRBV5-6 and TRBJ2-2; TRBD1 might be the D (6 bases). The CDR3 runs to 15 residues. Between the trimmed V and J ends, which lost 2 bases and 0 bases, there was a span of 8 bases. Germline CDR1 is SGHDT and CDR2 is YYEEEE. CDR3 nucleotide sequence: TGTGCCAGCAGCTTCCAGGGGCCGAACACCGGGGAGCTGTTTTTT. Protein product: CASSFQGPNTGELFF.

This chain uses TRBV6-6 with TRBJ2-3, with D perhaps matching TRBD2 (5 bases). V was trimmed by 4 bases and J by 2 bases, leaving 10 bases between them. The V gene's germline CDR1 is MNHNY and CDR2 SVGAGI (reference sequence). The CDR3 is 14 amino acids. In DNA form, the CDR3 reads TGTGCCAGCAGTTCCAAGCGGTTCACAGATACGCAGTATTTT. It encodes CASSSKRFTDTQYF.

The chain has TRBV28 and TRBJ1-4; weak D call: TRBD1 (6 bases). The V gene's germline CDR1 is MDHEN and CDR2 SYDVKM. This CDR3 region has 15 residues. V was clipped by 7 bases and J by 8 bases, with 20 bases between them. CDR3 protein: CASTKGDRRSEKLFF. Here the CDR3 DNA reads TGTGCCAGCACCAAGGGAGACAGGAGGAGCGAAAAACTGTTTTTT.

The chain combines TRBV6-2 or TRBV6-3 with TRBJ1-2; D perhaps matches TRBD1 (6 bases). Trimming removed 2 bases at V and 0 bases at J, with 10 bases between. Looked up from germline, CDR1 is MNHEY and CDR2 is SVGEGT. The CDR3 consists of 15 residues. DNA for the CDR3: TGTGCCAGCAGTTACCCGGACAGAGCTAACTATGGCTACACCTTC. Translated: CASSYPDRANYGYTF.

The chain carries TRBV11-2 and TRBJ2-3, with 11 nucleotides matching TRBD2. The CDR3 covers 16 residues. The junction had 5 bases not matched to a gene; V was cut back by 3 bases and J by 3 bases. Looked up from germline, CDR1 is SGHAT and CDR2 is FQNNGV. Here the CDR3 reads CASSFELAGGTDTQYF. The CDR3 DNA reads as TGTGCCAGCAGCTTTGAGCTAGCGGGAGGTACAGATACGCAGTATTTT.